The present T cell receptor (beta chain) was sequenced within a study of T cell repertoires in ileal Crohn's disease. Trimming shortened V by 8 bases and J by 8 bases, and 10 bases separated the two germline ends. This CDR3 has 11 amino acids. Germline V gene sequence: CDR1 MGHRA, CDR2 YSYEKL. This clone was detected a few times. Measured with immunoSEQ multiplex PCR; TCRdb has only the in-frame clones, and not every one. This table has roughly 15,000 clones, less than 90% appearing once. The rearrangement joins TRBV4-1 to TRBJ2-1; D possibly corresponds to TRBD1 (5 bases). Sequencing was performed on ileal tissue. This receptor was identified in an adult with Crohn's disease. For the CDR3, the DNA is TGCGCCAGCCAAGGGGTGGATGAGCAGTTCTTC. Translating it yields CASQGVDEQFF.